The 21 T cell receptor beta chains presented below share a single source sample, sequenced in a study of beta chain features in type 1 diabetes. Notes on the study in general: Shorter TCRB CDR3s, moderately but significantly so, were found in Type 1 diabetes patients in all four CD4+ subsets.

Isolated RNA was reverse transcribed in full, so expressed TCRB transcripts were sequenced. TCRdb keeps only in-frame clones here, not all; method: immunoSEQ multiplex PCR. The table has 12,000 to 15,000 clones, approximately 64% seen once. Which antigens these TCRs recognize remains unknown. Sequencing was performed on stem cell memory CD4+ T cells from blood. These receptors all stem from a woman younger than 35 with type 1 diabetes.

This CDR3 reads CASSFRQVPTEAFF. The CDR3 DNA is TGTGCCAGCAGCTTTCGGCAGGTACCCACTGAAGCTTTCTTT. The chain employs TRBV5-5 and TRBJ1-1; no clear D gene. Germline CDR1 is SGHKS and CDR2 is YYEKEE (reference sequence). Trimming shortened V by 2 bases and J by 4 bases, and 12 bases separated the two germline ends. The CDR3 covers 14 residues.

The rearrangement links TRBV4-3 to TRBJ2-7; D not certain. V was trimmed by 0 bases and J by 9 bases, leaving 9 bases between them. This CDR3 region has 12 residues. Germline lookup yields CDR1 LGHNA and CDR2 YSLEER. As DNA, the CDR3 is TGCGCCAGCAGCCAAGATGCCGGGTTGCAGTACTTC. This encodes CASSQDAGLQYF.

The DNA for the CDR3 is TGTGCCAGCAGTGCGACAGTTCCTAGCAATCAGCCCCAGCATTTT. It yields the protein CASSATVPSNQPQHF. The chain combines TRBV28 with TRBJ1-5; maybe TRBD1 (5 bases). This CDR3 has 15 amino acids. Per germline, CDR1 MDHEN and CDR2 SYDVKM. The V and J ends lost 5 bases and 0 bases respectively, with 11 bases between them.

The V and J genes are TRBV19 and TRBJ1-3; TRBD1 aligns across 8 bases. There are 17 residues in the CDR3. Germline values: CDR1 LNHDA, CDR2 SQIVND (reference sequence). Trimming took 6 bases from V and 0 from J; bases not matched to a gene: 10. The CDR3 sequence is CASSPDRGPHSGNTIYF. The CDR3 DNA follows: TGTGCCAGTAGCCCCGACAGGGGTCCCCACTCTGGAAACACCATATATTTT.

The chain combines TRBV6-1 with TRBJ2-3, with 11 bases identical to TRBD1. The CDR3 totals 13 residues. V shed 8 bases and J 6 bases; nucleotides not matched to a gene: 4. CDR1 and CDR2 (germline): MNHNS, SASEGT. The CDR3 here is CASLGQGADTQYF. For the CDR3, the DNA is TGTGCCAGCCTCGGACAGGGGGCGGATACGCAGTATTTT.

CDR3: CASSLFGLEGTGELFF. The CDR3 nucleotides are TGTGCCAGCAGCTTGTTCGGACTGGAGGGCACCGGGGAGCTGTTTTTT. The J gene is TRBJ2-2, the V gene TRBV5-4, with D maybe TRBD2 (6 bases). Between the trimmed V and J ends, which lost 1 base and 4 bases, there was a span of 14 bases. The CDR3 runs to 16 residues. Germline CDR1 is SGHNT and CDR2 is YYREEE (reference sequence).

The chain employs TRBV11-2 and TRBJ1-1; no clear D. Germline V gene data show CDR1 as SGHAT and CDR2 as FQNNGV. The V end lost 3 bases, the J end lost 3 bases, and 8 bases lay between the germline ends. This CDR3 spans 13 amino acids. The CDR3, as DNA: TGTGCCAGCAGCTTTACCTCGGACACTGAAGCTTTCTTT. Protein: CASSFTSDTEAFF.

The rearrangement uses TRBV19 and TRBJ2-3, with 9 bases aligning to TRBD2. Trimming took 3 bases from V and 4 from J; bases not matched to a gene: 5. The germline gives CDR1 LNHDA, CDR2 SQIVND (reference sequence). The CDR3 has 15 amino acids. This CDR3 is CASSIGGGASDTQYF. CDR3 DNA sequence: TGTGCCAGTAGTATCGGCGGGGGGGCCTCAGATACGCAGTATTTT. Full variable domain (rest looked up from reference TRBV19 and TRBJ2-3): DGGITQSPKYLFRKEGQNVTLSCEQNLNHDAMYWYRQDPGQGLRLIYYSQIVNDFQKGDIAEGYSVSREKKESFPLTVTSAQKNPTAFYLCASSIGGGASDTQYFGPGTRLTVL.

This sequence joins TRBV2 and TRBJ2-4; 8 positions match TRBD2. Germline V gives CDR1 SNHLY, CDR2 FYNNEI. The CDR3 runs 17 residues. V shed 4 bases and J 0 bases; nucleotides not matched to a gene: 8. CDR3 DNA: TGTGCCAGCAGTGGTTCGACTAGCGCGTTAGCCAAAAACATTCAGTACTTC. It translates to CASSGSTSALAKNIQYF.

The chain combines TRBV4-3 with TRBJ1-3, with unresolved D. CDR3 size: 17 residues. V lost 1 base, J lost 2 bases, and 15 bases lay in between. CDR1 is LGHNA and CDR2 is YSLEER in the germline V gene. The CDR3 loop is CASSQGVSGSAGNTIYF. The CDR3 region has the DNA TGCGCCAGCAGCCAAGGGGTTTCGGGGAGTGCTGGAAACACCATATATTTT.

CDR3 sequence: CASRPQGSGTEAFF. The CDR3 DNA is TGTGCCAGCAGGCCACAGGGAAGCGGTACTGAAGCTTTCTTT. The chain has TRBV11-2 and TRBJ1-1; D is perhaps TRBD1 (6 bases). Germline V lookup: CDR1 SGHAT, CDR2 FQNNGV. The CDR3 runs 14 residues. V lost 6 bases to trimming and J lost 5 bases, with 16 bases between them.

The chain links TRBV2 to TRBJ1-1, with a possible D match to TRBD1 (5 bases). The V end was cut by 4 bases, the J end by 1 base, with 10 bases between. The CDR3 length is 14 residues. Germline lookup yields CDR1 SNHLY and CDR2 FYNNEI. The CDR3 DNA sequence: TGTGCCAGCAGTGGTCTGGACAAGAACACTGAAGCTTTCTTT. Translation gives CASSGLDKNTEAFF. The full variable domain, with the rest looked up from reference TRBV2 and TRBJ1-1, is EPEVTQTPSHQVTQMGQEVILRCVPISNHLYFYWYRQILGQKVEFLVSFYNNEISEKSEIFDDQFSVERPDGSNFTLKIRSTKLEDSAMYFCASSGLDKNTEAFFGQGTRLTVV.

The CDR3 here is CAWSVGGSTDTQYF. CDR3 nucleotide sequence: TGTGCCTGGAGTGTGGGGGGGAGCACAGATACGCAGTATTTT. The chain is built from TRBV30 and TRBJ2-3; 7 bases align to TRBD2. CDR3 length: 14 residues. V lost 0 bases and J lost 0; bases outside the gene matches: 0. Per germline, CDR1 GTSNPN and CDR2 SVGIG (reference sequence). The full variable domain, with the rest looked up from reference TRBV30 and TRBJ2-3, is SQTIHQWPATLVQPVGSPLSLECTVEGTSNPNLYWYRQAAGRGLQLLFYSVGIGQISSEVPQNLSASRPQDRQFILSSKKLLLSDSGFYLCAWSVGGSTDTQYFGPGTRLTVL.

The V call is TRBV12-5, the J call TRBJ2-1; TRBD2 matches 7 bases. The trim removed 7 bases at V and 5 bases at J, leaving 11 bases unmatched. In germline, CDR1 is LGHNT, CDR2 FRNRAP. CDR3 length: 15 amino acids. CDR3 nucleotides: TGTGCTAGTGCCTACCCGGGAGCGGGGAACAATGAGCAGTTCTTC. This gives the protein CASAYPGAGNNEQFF.

The chain uses TRBV10-3 and TRBJ2-6; 12 bases are a match to TRBD2. Looked up from germline, CDR1 is ENHRY and CDR2 is SYGVKD. The trim removed 2 bases at V and 2 bases at J, leaving 1 base unmatched. The CDR3 is 17 amino acids. The CDR3 is CAISEGLAGPGANVLTF. As DNA, the CDR3 is TGTGCCATCAGTGAGGGACTAGCGGGACCTGGGGCCAACGTCCTGACTTTC.

This clone was observed a few times. The chain couples TRBV29-1 to TRBJ2-7; 9 bases fit TRBD1. After removal of 6 bases from V and 7 bases from J, the junction contained 10 bases not matched to a gene. The CDR3 loop spans 13 amino acids. Per the germline V gene, CDR1 is SQVTM and CDR2 is ANQGSEA. The CDR3 coding sequence is TGCAGCGTACCCGGGACAGGGCAGCATGAGCAGTACTTC. As protein: CSVPGTGQHEQYF.

The chain recombines TRBV6-6 with TRBJ2-7; TRBD2 matches at 7 bases. CDR3 length: 14 residues. The ends lost 5 bases at V and 2 bases at J; junction bases unmatched: 6. The V gene's germline CDR1 is MNHNY and CDR2 SVGAGI (reference sequence). As DNA, the CDR3 is TGTGCCAGCAGTCTGAGAAGCGGGACCTACGAGCAGTACTTC. Protein sequence: CASSLRSGTYEQYF.

A remark on this clone: Its ends do not fully match the called genes, so a read error is possible. The chain combines TRBV7-7 with TRBJ2-5, with D unclear. The CDR3 runs 13 residues. The germline CDR1 and CDR2 sequences are SSHAT and FNYEAQ (reference sequence). CDR3 DNA: TGTGCTAGCAGCCAACAGCACCAAGAGACCCAGTACTTC. This encodes CASSQQHQETQYF.

The chain joins TRBV5-6 to TRBJ2-7; 15 bases line up with TRBD2. The CDR3 has 16 amino acids. The V segment lost 2 bases and the J segment 3 bases; nucleotides outside the gene matches: 3. Per the germline V gene, CDR1 is SGHDT and CDR2 is YYEEEE. The CDR3 sequence: CASSLPGLAGGYEQYF. In DNA, the CDR3 is TGTGCCAGCAGCTTACCGGGACTAGCGGGGGGCTACGAGCAGTACTTC.

The chain employs TRBV5-1 and TRBJ2-1; 12 bases match TRBD2. V trimming: 2 bases; J trimming: 6 bases; junction bases outside the gene matches: 3. The CDR3 consists of 15 residues. The V gene's germline CDR1 is SGHRS and CDR2 YFSETQ. CDR3 protein: CASSLLAGGPNEQFF. In DNA, the CDR3 is TGCGCCAGCAGCTTACTAGCGGGGGGCCCCAATGAGCAGTTCTTC.

This clone was counted a few times. CDR3 sequence (DNA): TGTGCCAGCAGCTTGGGTCGACAGGGGGAGACCCAGTACTTC. This translates into CASSLGRQGETQYF. The genes are TRBV7-2 and TRBJ2-5; TRBD1 aligns across 8 bases. Germline V lookup: CDR1 SGHTA, CDR2 FQGNSA. The CDR3 length is 14 residues. The trim removed 3 bases at V and 5 bases at J, leaving 5 bases unmatched.